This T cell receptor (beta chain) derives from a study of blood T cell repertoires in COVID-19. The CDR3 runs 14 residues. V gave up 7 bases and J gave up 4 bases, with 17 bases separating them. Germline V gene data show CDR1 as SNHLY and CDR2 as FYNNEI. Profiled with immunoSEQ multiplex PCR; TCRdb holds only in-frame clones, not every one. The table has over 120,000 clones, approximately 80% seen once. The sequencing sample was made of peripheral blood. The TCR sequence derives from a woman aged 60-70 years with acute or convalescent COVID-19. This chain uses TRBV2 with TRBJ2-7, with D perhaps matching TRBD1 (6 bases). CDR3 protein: CASIADRYGYEQYF. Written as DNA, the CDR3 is TGTGCCAGCATCGCAGACAGGTATGGATACGAGCAGTACTTC.